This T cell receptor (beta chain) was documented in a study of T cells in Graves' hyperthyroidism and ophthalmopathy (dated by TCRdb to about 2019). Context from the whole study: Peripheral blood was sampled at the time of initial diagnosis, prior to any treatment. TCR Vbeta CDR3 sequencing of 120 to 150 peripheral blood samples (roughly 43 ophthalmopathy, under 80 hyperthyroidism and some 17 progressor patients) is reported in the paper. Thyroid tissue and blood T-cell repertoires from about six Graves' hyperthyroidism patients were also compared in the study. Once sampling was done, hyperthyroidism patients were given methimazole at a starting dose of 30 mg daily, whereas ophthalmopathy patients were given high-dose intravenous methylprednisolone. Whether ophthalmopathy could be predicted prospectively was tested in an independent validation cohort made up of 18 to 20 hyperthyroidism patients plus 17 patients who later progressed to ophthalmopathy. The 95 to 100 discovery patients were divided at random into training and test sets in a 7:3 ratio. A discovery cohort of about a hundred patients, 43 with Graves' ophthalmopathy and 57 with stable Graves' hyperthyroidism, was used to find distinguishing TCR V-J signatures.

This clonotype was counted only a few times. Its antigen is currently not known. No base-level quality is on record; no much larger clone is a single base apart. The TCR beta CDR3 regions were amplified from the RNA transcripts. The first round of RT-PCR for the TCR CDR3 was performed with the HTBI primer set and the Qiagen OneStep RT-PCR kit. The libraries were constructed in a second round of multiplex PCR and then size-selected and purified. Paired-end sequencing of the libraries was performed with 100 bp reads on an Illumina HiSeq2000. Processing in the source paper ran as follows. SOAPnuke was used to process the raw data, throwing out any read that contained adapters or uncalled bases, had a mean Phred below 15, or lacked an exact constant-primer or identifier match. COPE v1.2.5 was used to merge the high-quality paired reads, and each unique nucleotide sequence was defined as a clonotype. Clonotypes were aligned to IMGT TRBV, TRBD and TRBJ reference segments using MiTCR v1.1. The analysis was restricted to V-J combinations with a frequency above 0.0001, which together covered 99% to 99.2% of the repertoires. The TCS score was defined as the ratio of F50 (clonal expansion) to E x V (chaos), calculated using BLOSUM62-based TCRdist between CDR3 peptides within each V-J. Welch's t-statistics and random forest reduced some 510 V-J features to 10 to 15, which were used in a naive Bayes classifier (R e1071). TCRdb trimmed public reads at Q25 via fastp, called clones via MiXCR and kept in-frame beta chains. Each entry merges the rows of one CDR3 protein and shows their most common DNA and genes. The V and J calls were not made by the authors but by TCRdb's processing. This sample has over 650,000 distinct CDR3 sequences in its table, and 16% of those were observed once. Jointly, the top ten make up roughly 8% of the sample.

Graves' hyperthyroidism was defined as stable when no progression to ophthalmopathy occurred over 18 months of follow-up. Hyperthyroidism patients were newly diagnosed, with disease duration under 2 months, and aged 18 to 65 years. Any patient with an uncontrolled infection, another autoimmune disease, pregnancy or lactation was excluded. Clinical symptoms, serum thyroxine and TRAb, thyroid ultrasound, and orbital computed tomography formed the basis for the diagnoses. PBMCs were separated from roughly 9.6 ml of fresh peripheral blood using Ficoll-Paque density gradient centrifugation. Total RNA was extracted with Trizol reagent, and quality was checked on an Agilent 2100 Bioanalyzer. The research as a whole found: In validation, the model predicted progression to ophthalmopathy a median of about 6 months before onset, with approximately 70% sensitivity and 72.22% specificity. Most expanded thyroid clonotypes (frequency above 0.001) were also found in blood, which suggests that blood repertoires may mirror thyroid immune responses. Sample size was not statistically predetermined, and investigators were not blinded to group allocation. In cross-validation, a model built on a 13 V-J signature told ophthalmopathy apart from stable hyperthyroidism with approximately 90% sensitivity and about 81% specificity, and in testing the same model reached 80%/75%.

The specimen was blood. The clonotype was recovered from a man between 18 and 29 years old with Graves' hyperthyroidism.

The bases read TGTGCCAGCAGCTCCCGGCAGGCCGGACTAGCGGGAGAGCCCGAGCAGTACTTC. Translated, it gives CASSSRQAGLAGEPEQYF. The rearrangement combines TRBV4-2 with TRBJ2-7, and TRBD2 aligns with 13 junction nucleotides. V and J are trimmed by 5 bases and 6 bases, and the gene matches miss 16 bases of the junction. From its cysteine to its phenylalanine, the CDR3 spans 18 amino acids. The CDR3 DNA has 54 bases and is translated from base 1. As encoded in the germline V gene, CDR1 is LGHNA while CDR2 is YNFKEQ.